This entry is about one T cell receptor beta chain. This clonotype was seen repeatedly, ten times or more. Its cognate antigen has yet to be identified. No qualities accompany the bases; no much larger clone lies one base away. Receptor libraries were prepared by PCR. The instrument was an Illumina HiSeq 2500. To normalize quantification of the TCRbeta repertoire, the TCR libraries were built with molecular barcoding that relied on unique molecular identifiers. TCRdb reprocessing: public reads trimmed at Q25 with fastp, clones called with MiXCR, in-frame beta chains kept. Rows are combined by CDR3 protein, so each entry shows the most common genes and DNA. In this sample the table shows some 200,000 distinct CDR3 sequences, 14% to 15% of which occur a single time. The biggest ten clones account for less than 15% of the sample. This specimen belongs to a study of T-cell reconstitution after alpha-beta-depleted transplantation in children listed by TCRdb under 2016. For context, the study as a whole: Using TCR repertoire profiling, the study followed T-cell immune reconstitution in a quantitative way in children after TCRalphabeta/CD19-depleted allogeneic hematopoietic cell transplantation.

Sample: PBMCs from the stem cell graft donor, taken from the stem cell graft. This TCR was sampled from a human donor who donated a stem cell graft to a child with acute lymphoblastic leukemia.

The DNA reads TGCGCCAGCAGCTTGGAATACGGAAGGAGCTCCTACGAGCAGTACTTC. Its translation reads: CASSLEYGRSSYEQYF. The sequence joins TRBV5-1 to TRBJ2-7; the D gene assignment is ambiguous. Including cysteine and phenylalanine, the CDR3 has 16 amino acids. The DNA shown is the 48-base CDR3, in frame from base 1. The CDR1 and CDR2 encoded by the germline V gene are SGHRS and YFSETQ. At the junction V is shortened by 0 bases and J by 0 bases, with 13 bases in between.